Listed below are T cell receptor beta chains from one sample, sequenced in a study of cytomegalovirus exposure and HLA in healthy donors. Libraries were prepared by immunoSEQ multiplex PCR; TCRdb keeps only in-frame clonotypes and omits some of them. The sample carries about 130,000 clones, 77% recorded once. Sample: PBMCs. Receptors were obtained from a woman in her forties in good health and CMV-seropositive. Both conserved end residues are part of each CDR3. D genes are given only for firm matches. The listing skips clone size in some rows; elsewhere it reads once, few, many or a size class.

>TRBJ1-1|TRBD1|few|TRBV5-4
CASSFMQGAGGDTEAFF
TGTGCCAGCAGCTTTATGCAGGGGGCGGGAGGGGACACTGAAGCTTTCTTT
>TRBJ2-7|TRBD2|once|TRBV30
CAWSLLAGDEQYF
TGTGCCTGGAGCCTTCTAGCGGGGGACGAGCAGTACTTC
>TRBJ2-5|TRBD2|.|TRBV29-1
CSVEEITRGLAYQETQYF
TGCAGCGTTGAAGAGATCACCCGGGGACTAGCGTACCAAGAGACCCAGTACTTC
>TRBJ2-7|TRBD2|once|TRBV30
CAWSPDLAGGTYEQYF
TGTGCCTGGAGTCCGGACCTAGCGGGGGGGACCTACGAGCAGTACTTC
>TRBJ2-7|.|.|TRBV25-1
CASSHRVGYEQYF
TGTGCCAGCAGTCACAGGGTTGGCTACGAGCAGTACTTC
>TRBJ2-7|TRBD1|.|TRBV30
CAWSSGQSSYEQYF
TGTGCCTGGAGTTCGGGACAGAGCTCCTACGAGCAGTACTTC
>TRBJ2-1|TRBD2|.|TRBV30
CAWSVRAGGPLEQFF
TGTGCCTGGAGTGTACGGGCGGGAGGGCCACTCGAGCAGTTCTTC
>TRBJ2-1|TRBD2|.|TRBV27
CASSDSGLAGNEQFF
TGTGCCAGCAGTGATTCGGGACTAGCGGGTAATGAGCAGTTCTTC
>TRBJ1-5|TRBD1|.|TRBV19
CASSQRQGAYQPQHF
TGTGCCAGTAGCCAGAGACAGGGGGCCTATCAGCCCCAGCATTTT
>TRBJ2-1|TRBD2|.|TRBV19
CASMGGRYLVEQFF
TGTGCCAGTATGGGCGGGAGGTATTTGGTTGAGCAGTTCTTC
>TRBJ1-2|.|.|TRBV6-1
CASSDGADFYHGYTF
TGTGCCAGCAGTGATGGGGCAGATTTTTATCATGGCTACACCTTC
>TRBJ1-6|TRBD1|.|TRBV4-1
CASSRLPGQGVSPLHF
TGCGCCAGCAGCCGGCTGCCGGGACAGGGGGTTTCACCCCTCCACTTT
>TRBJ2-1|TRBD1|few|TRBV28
CASSPPGQYNEQFF
TGTGCCAGCAGTCCGCCGGGACAGTACAATGAGCAGTTCTTC
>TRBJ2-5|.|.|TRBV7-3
CASSRDTQETQYF
TGTGCCAGCAGCCGGGACACCCAAGAGACCCAGTACTTC
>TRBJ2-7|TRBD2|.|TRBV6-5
CASRAGGLGGEQYF
TGTGCCAGCAGAGCGGGAGGGCTTGGTGGGGAGCAGTACTTC
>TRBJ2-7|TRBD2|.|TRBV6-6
CASRTTAGVVDEQYF
TGTGCCAGCAGAACCACAGCGGGAGTTGTCGACGAGCAGTACTTC
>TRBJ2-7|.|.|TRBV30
CAWSVVVGRYYEQYF
TGTGCCTGGAGTGTAGTCGTCGGCAGGTACTACGAGCAGTACTTC
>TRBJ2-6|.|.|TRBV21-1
CASYPGLAVSGANVLTF
TGTGCCAGCTATCCGGGACTAGCGGTCTCTGGGGCCAACGTCCTGACTTTC
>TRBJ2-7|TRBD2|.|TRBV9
CASSVLAGPSYEQYF
TGTGCCAGCAGCGTTCTAGCGGGGCCCTCCTACGAGCAGTACTTC
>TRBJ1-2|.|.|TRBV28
CASSSTGNYGYTF
TGTGCCAGCAGTTCAACAGGGAACTATGGCTACACCTTC
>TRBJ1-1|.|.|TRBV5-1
CASSLVLENTEAFF
TGCGCCAGCAGCTTGGTATTAGAGAACACTGAAGCTTTCTTT
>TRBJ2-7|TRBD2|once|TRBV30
CAWSEFLRTSGYEQYF
TGTGCCTGGAGTGAGTTTCTCAGGACTAGCGGATACGAGCAGTACTTC
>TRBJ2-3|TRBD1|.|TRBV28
CASSLDRGDTDTQYF
TGTGCCAGCAGCCTCGACAGGGGAGACACAGATACGCAGTATTTT
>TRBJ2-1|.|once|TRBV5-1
CASSLVRVVANEQFF
TGCGCCAGCAGCTTGGTTCGGGTGGTAGCCAATGAGCAGTTCTTC
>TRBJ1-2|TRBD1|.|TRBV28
CASSLGTGIYGYTF
TGTGCCAGCAGTTTAGGGACAGGGATCTATGGCTACACCTTC
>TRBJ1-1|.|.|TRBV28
CASSLEQVAAFF
TGTGCCAGCAGTTTAGAACAGGTTGCGGCTTTCTTT
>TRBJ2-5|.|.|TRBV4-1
CASSQIAGSQETQYF
TGCGCCAGCAGCCAAATCGCGGGATCCCAAGAGACCCAGTACTTC
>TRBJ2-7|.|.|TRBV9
CASSVDLAGEQYF
TGTGCCAGCAGCGTAGATTTAGCTGGCGAGCAGTACTTC
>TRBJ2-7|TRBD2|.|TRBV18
CASSFSGRSNEQYF
TGTGCCAGCTCTTTTAGCGGGAGGTCAAACGAGCAGTACTTC
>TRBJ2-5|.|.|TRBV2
CASKENLQETQYF
TGTGCCAGCAAAGAAAATCTGCAGGAGACCCAGTACTTC
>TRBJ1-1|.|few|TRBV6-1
CASNGRTLNTEAFF
TGTGCCAGCAATGGACGGACACTGAACACTGAAGCTTTCTTT
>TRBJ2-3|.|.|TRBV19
CASSPRREARGADTQYF
TGTGCCAGTAGTCCTAGGCGAGAGGCCAGGGGGGCAGATACGCAGTATTTT
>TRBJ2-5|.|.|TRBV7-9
CASSMESITETQYF
TGTGCCAGCAGCATGGAGTCGATCACGGAGACCCAGTACTTC
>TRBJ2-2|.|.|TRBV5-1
CASSLPVRGGVGELFF
TGCGCCAGCAGCTTGCCGGTCCGAGGTGGCGTCGGGGAGCTGTTTTTT
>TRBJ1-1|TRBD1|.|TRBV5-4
CASRPDRVGEAFF
TGTGCCAGCAGACCCGACAGGGTGGGTGAAGCTTTCTTT
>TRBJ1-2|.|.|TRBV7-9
CASSPGQLGLYGYTF
TGTGCCAGCAGCCCAGGGCAACTTGGGCTCTATGGCTACACCTTC
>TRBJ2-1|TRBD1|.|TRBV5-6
CASSPGTGGLSYNEQFF
TGTGCCAGCAGCCCCGGGACAGGGGGGCTCTCCTACAATGAGCAGTTCTTC
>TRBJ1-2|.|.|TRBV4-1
CASSRDSANYGYTF
TGCGCCAGCAGCCGAGACAGCGCTAACTATGGCTACACCTTC
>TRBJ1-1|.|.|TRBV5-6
CASSLMGRRAILNTEAFF
TGTGCCAGCAGCTTGATGGGAAGGAGGGCCATCTTGAACACTGAAGCTTTCTTT
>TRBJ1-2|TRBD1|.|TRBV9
CASSHSGTGDGYTF
TGTGCCAGCAGCCACTCCGGGACAGGGGATGGCTACACCTTC
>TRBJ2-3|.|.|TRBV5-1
CASSPQITDTQYF
TGCGCCAGCAGCCCCCAGATCACAGATACGCAGTATTTT
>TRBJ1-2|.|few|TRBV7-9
CASSLGAGEGYTF
TGTGCCAGCAGCTTAGGGGCAGGGGAAGGCTACACCTTC
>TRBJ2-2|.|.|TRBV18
CASSPLQNTGELFF
TGTGCCAGCTCACCGTTACAGAACACCGGGGAGCTGTTTTTT
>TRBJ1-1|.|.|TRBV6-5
CASSPLGRGEAFF
TGTGCCAGCAGTCCGCTGGGAAGGGGTGAAGCTTTCTTT
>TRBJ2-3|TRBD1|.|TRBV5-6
CASSLSILASGGNTQYF
TGTGCCAGCAGCTTGAGTATCCTTGCGTCAGGGGGAAATACGCAGTATTTT
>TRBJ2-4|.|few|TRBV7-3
CASSLSGTDIQYF
TGTGCCAGCAGCTTAAGTGGGACTGACATTCAGTACTTC
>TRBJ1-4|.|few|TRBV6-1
CASSGGRANEKLFF
TGTGCCAGCAGCGGGGGAAGGGCTAATGAAAAACTGTTTTTT
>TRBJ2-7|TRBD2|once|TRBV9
CASSAGTSGSHEQYF
TGTGCCAGCAGCGCTGGGACTAGCGGGAGTCACGAGCAGTACTTC
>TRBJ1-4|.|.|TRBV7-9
CASSPLMAKEKLFF
TGTGCCAGCAGCCCTCTTATGGCAAAGGAAAAACTGTTTTTT
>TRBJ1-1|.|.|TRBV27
CASSGGVGTEAFF
TGTGCCAGCAGTGGAGGGGTCGGCACTGAAGCTTTCTTT
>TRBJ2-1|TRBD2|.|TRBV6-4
CASSDTPLAGSYNEQFF
TGTGCCAGCAGTGACACCCCGTTAGCGGGTTCCTACAATGAGCAGTTCTTC